The 28 T cell receptor beta chains in this list originate from one sample, sequenced in a study of response to subunit inactivated influenza vaccine listed by TCRdb under 2018. Library generation was performed with RT-PCR. The sequencer was an Illumina HiSeq 2500. TCRdb's own reprocessing of the public reads used fastp at Q25 and MiXCR and kept productive beta chains. Rows are combined by CDR3 protein, so each entry shows the most common genes and DNA. Within this sample are more than 450,000 distinct CDR3 sequences, with 10% to 12% of them counted one time only. The ten top clones hold roughly 11% of the sample. These data are also associated with another study on T cells expressing NK-cell markers. As noted in the second study: The TCR beta cDNA libraries were made using 5'RACE template switching, a step that added both a universal primer site and unique molecular identifiers.

Sequences were derived from PBMCs from blood, sampled on the day of vaccination. Receptors were obtained from a middle-aged man who received an inactivated influenza vaccine. Donor details come from another sample of the same person, matched by shared clones.

This clonotype showed up just a few times. This chain links TRBV20-1 with TRBJ1-5; TRBD1 might be the D (6 bases). The CDR3 covers 15 residues. The ends were cut back, 3 bases at V and 0 bases at J, with 12 bases in the middle. Germline lookup yields CDR1 DFQATT and CDR2 SNEGSKA (reference sequence). The DNA for the CDR3 is TGCAGTGCTAGCTTCGGACAGTATAGCAATCAGCCCCAGCATTTT. Translated, it gives CSASFGQYSNQPQHF.

The V call is TRBV20-1, the J call TRBJ1-5; TRBD1 is a possible D gene (5 bases). This CDR3 contains 13 residues. Germline lookup yields CDR1 DFQATT and CDR2 SNEGSKA (reference sequence). With 1 base removed from V and 11 bases from J, the gap between germline ends came to 15 bases. CDR3 in DNA: TGCAGTGCTAGAGTTCCAGGGCAAGATGCCCAGCATTTT. Encoded protein: CSARVPGQDAQHF.

This chain connects TRBV11-2 to TRBJ2-1, with 8 positions matching TRBD2. Losses at the gene ends were 2 bases for V and 3 bases for J; bases not matched to a gene: 9. Per the germline V gene, CDR1 is SGHAT and CDR2 is FQNNGV. This CDR3 is 17 amino acids long. Written as DNA, the CDR3 is TGTGCCAGCAGCTTATTTGGCGGGAGGTCTCTCTACAATGAGCAGTTCTTC. This sequence encodes CASSLFGGRSLYNEQFF.

In its sample, this clonotype was seen many times. This rearrangement joins TRBV7-2 to TRBJ2-1; D gene ambiguous. V was shortened by 5 bases and J by 0 bases, with 8 bases between the two germline ends. CDR1 SGHTA and CDR2 FQGNSA come from the germline V gene. This CDR3 is 14 amino acids long. CDR3 protein: CASSLPGSYNEQFF. DNA of the CDR3: TGTGCCAGCAGCCTGCCAGGCTCCTACAATGAGCAGTTCTTC.

This clonotype has only a few counts. The rearrangement links TRBV14 to TRBJ1-2; D possibly corresponds to TRBD1 (6 bases). CDR1 is SGHDN, CDR2 FVKESK, per germline. V shed 4 bases and J shed 4 bases, with 10 bases lying between them. The CDR3 loop spans 13 amino acids. This chain's CDR3 is CASSPARGYGYTF. The CDR3, as DNA: TGTGCCAGCAGCCCCGCCAGGGGCTATGGCTACACCTTC.

This clonotype was seen a few times. The V call is TRBV5-1, the J call TRBJ2-3, with D tentatively TRBD2 (6 bases). Per the germline V gene, CDR1 is SGHRS and CDR2 is YFSETQ. V gave up 6 bases and J gave up 0 bases, with 14 bases separating them. This CDR3 is 15 amino acids long. CDR3 loop: CASMLASASTDTQYF. The CDR3 DNA follows: TGCGCCAGCATGCTAGCGAGTGCTAGCACAGATACGCAGTATTTT.

At least ten counts were recorded for this clonotype. The gene calls are TRBV12-3 or TRBV12-4 and TRBJ1-6; 7 nucleotides align to TRBD1. The CDR3 sequence is 15 residues long. J gave up 7 bases and V 0 bases, and 3 bases lay outside the gene matches. CDR3 sequence (DNA): TGTGCCAGCAGTTTAGCGGGGACAGCCAATTCACCCCTCCACTTT. Amino acid sequence: CASSLAGTANSPLHF.

A few counts support this clonotype. The chain recombines TRBV7-9 with TRBJ2-5, with 7 bases fitting TRBD2. Germline lookup yields CDR1 SEHNR and CDR2 FQNEAQ (reference sequence). The CDR3 has 17 residues. With 5 bases clipped from V and 1 base from J, the junction kept 13 bases outside the gene matches. CDR3 nucleotides: TGTGCCAGCAGCCCAGGTTTTAGCGGGTTGGCCCAAGAGACCCAGTACTTC. Translated, it gives CASSPGFSGLAQETQYF.

The chain couples TRBV20-1 to TRBJ2-5; TRBD1 agrees at 7 bases. Germline V gives CDR1 DFQATT, CDR2 SNEGSKA (reference sequence). This CDR3 region has 16 residues. After removal of 2 bases from V and 5 bases from J, the junction contained 14 bases not matched to a gene. CDR3 loop: CSARPRQGSDRETQYF. DNA of the CDR3: TGCAGTGCTAGACCCCGACAGGGATCAGATCGGGAGACCCAGTACTTC.

This clonotype appeared a few times. The J gene is TRBJ2-7, the V gene TRBV18; either TRBD1 or TRBD2 may supply D (6 bases each). This CDR3 spans 16 amino acids. Per germline, CDR1 KGHSH and CDR2 LQKENI. V shed 2 bases and J shed 3 bases, with 17 bases lying between them. The CDR3 region is CASSPIGGSNVYEQYF. CDR3 nucleotide sequence: TGTGCCAGCTCACCAATAGGGGGGTCTAACGTCTACGAGCAGTACTTC.

The chain carries TRBV7-9 and TRBJ2-7, with 13 nucleotides matching TRBD2. This CDR3 has 15 amino acids. Unmatched junction bases numbered 9, after V lost 6 bases and J lost 7 bases. CDR1 is SEHNR and CDR2 is FQNEAQ in the germline V gene (reference sequence). The CDR3 loop is CASRQLAGGSEEQYF. The CDR3 coding sequence is TGTGCCAGCAGGCAACTAGCGGGAGGGTCGGAAGAGCAGTACTTC.

This clonotype has at least ten counts. The chain joins TRBV12-3 or TRBV12-4 to TRBJ2-7; D not resolved. This CDR3 comprises 11 residues. Between the trimmed V and J ends, which lost 5 bases and 4 bases, there was a span of 6 bases. CDR3 in DNA: TGTGCCAGCAGTAGGCATTACGAGCAGTACTTC. This codes for CASSRHYEQYF.

This sequence joins TRBV5-1 and TRBJ1-1; TRBD1 might be the D (5 bases). The ends were cut back, 1 base at V and 2 bases at J, with 12 bases in the middle. This CDR3 is built from 15 residues. Germline CDR1 reads SGHRS; CDR2 reads YFSETQ. CDR3 DNA: TGCGCCAGCAGCTTGACGACAGAAGTAAACACTGAAGCTTTCTTT. Protein: CASSLTTEVNTEAFF.

CDR3 DNA: TGTGCCAGCAGAGAGGGGTACAGTATCGGGGAGCTGTTTTTT. The encoded protein is CASREGYSIGELFF. J is TRBJ2-2 and V is TRBV7-2; D is possibly TRBD1 or TRBD2 (5 bases each). V lost 6 bases, J lost 7 bases, and 15 bases lay in between. CDR3 length: 14 amino acids. Germline V gives CDR1 SGHTA, CDR2 FQGNSA.

This CDR3 is CASSPVLERYNEQFF. Here the CDR3 DNA reads TGTGCCAGCTCCCCCGTCTTAGAGCGTTACAATGAGCAGTTCTTC. The V and J genes are TRBV18 and TRBJ2-1; no clear D. This CDR3 has 15 amino acids. Germline V lookup: CDR1 KGHSH, CDR2 LQKENI. V dropped 6 bases and J dropped 4 bases, with 16 bases sitting between them.

This clonotype was seen more than once but under ten times. V gene TRBV5-1 combines with J gene TRBJ2-3, with 10 bases aligning to TRBD2. With V trimmed by 5 bases and J by 2 bases, 14 bases remained unmatched. Germline V gene lookup returns CDR1 SGHRS and CDR2 YFSETQ. This CDR3 comprises 18 residues. CDR3 sequence: CASSLILAGGLNTDTQYF. The DNA of the CDR3 is TGCGCCAGCAGTCTGATCTTAGCGGGAGGATTAAACACAGATACGCAGTATTTT.

V is TRBV27 and J is TRBJ2-7; D ambiguous. There are 13 residues in the CDR3. V dropped 5 bases and J dropped 0 bases, with 8 bases sitting between them. Germline assignment: CDR1 MNHEY and CDR2 SMNVEV (reference sequence). The CDR3 DNA sequence: TGTGCCAGCAGTCCGTTGCCCTCCTACGAGCAGTACTTC. Protein sequence: CASSPLPSYEQYF.

This chain connects TRBV29-1 to TRBJ1-4; 7 bases are shared with TRBD1. The CDR3 sequence is 13 residues long. V lost 4 bases to trimming and J lost 8 bases; unmatched junction nucleotides: 7. Germline V CDR1 and CDR2: SQVTM, ANQGSEA. Here the CDR3 reads CSVGKGAREKLFF. CDR3 DNA sequence: TGCAGCGTTGGAAAGGGGGCGCGCGAAAAACTGTTTTTT. The whole variable domain, remainder taken from reference TRBV29-1 and TRBJ1-4, is SAVISQKPSRDICQRGTSLTIQCQVDSQVTMMFWYRQQPGQSLTLIATANQGSEATYESGFVIDKFPISRPNLTFSTLTVSNMSPEDSSIYLCSVGKGAREKLFFGSGTQLSVL.

This clonotype was recorded many times. The chain uses TRBV20-1 and TRBJ2-5; TRBD2 matches 7 bases. The trim removed 1 base at V and 2 bases at J, leaving 7 bases unmatched. CDR1 and CDR2 (germline): DFQATT, SNEGSKA (reference sequence). The CDR3 length is 15 residues. In nucleotides, the CDR3 is TGCAGTGCTAGAGTTGCGGGAGATTTTCAAGAGACCCAGTACTTC. Amino acids: CSARVAGDFQETQYF.

The chain couples TRBV7-2 to TRBJ2-7; D is unclear. The V and J ends lost 5 bases and 2 bases respectively, with 13 bases between them. Looked up from germline, CDR1 is SGHTA and CDR2 is FQGNSA. The CDR3 totals 14 residues. CDR3 sequence reads: CASSGMGRTYEQYF. In DNA, the CDR3 is TGTGCCAGCAGCGGTATGGGCAGAACCTACGAGCAGTACTTC. Full variable domain (outside the CDR3, taken from reference TRBV7-2 and TRBJ2-7): GAGVSQSPSNKVTEKGKDVELRCDPISGHTALYWYRQSLGQGLEFLIYFQGNSAPDKSGLPSDRFSAERTGGSVSTLTIQRTQQEDSAVYLCASSGMGRTYEQYFGPGTRLTVT.

The chain carries TRBV18 and TRBJ2-7, with a tentative D call TRBD1 (6 bases). Germline CDR1 KGHSH, CDR2 LQKENI. The V and J ends lost 5 bases and 5 bases respectively, with 13 bases between them. The CDR3 sequence is 13 residues long. The CDR3 DNA is TGTGCCAGCTCATCTGGACAGCGTAACGAGCAGTACTTC. Translation: CASSSGQRNEQYF.

This chain links TRBV24-1 with TRBJ1-5, with D maybe TRBD1 (5 bases). Per germline, CDR1 KGHDR and CDR2 SFDVKD. V was cut by 2 bases and J by 0 bases, with 10 bases left in between. This CDR3 spans 16 amino acids. CDR3 loop: CATSDSAGLSNQPQHF. The CDR3 DNA follows: TGTGCCACCAGTGATTCTGCAGGGCTTAGCAATCAGCCCCAGCATTTT.

This chain links TRBV28 with TRBJ2-7; D call uncertain. The germline gives CDR1 MDHEN, CDR2 SYDVKM. CDR3 length: 14 amino acids. Trimming shortened V by 6 bases and J by 1 base, and 13 bases separated the two germline ends. The CDR3 nucleotides are TGTGCCAGCAGCCGTAGGATGGCATCCTACGAGCAGTACTTC. Residues: CASSRRMASYEQYF.

Concerning this clonotype: A junction end diverges from the germline sequence, so it may reflect a read error. The genes are TRBV12-3 or TRBV12-4 and TRBJ2-1, with 16 bases fitting TRBD2. This CDR3 has 13 amino acids. The CDR3 region is CASSWGLAGGLLF. CDR3 DNA sequence: TGTGCCAGCAGTTGGGGACTAGCGGGAGGGCTTCTCTTC.

The chain carries TRBV15 and TRBJ2-7; D may be TRBD1 (5 bases). Germline V gene lookup returns CDR1 LNHNV and CDR2 YYDKDF (reference sequence). CDR3 length: 14 residues. With 2 bases removed from V and 6 bases from J, the gap between germline ends came to 14 bases. The CDR3 loop is CATSRKQVFGEQYF. CDR3 sequence (DNA): TGTGCCACCAGCAGAAAACAGGTTTTCGGCGAGCAGTACTTC.

At least ten counts were recorded for this clonotype. The CDR3, as DNA: TGCGCCAGCAGCTTGTTAGCGGGGGGGCAGAGTGAGCAGTTCTTC. This gives the protein CASSLLAGGQSEQFF. The rearrangement joins TRBV5-1 to TRBJ2-1; 11 nucleotides align to TRBD2. J was trimmed by 9 bases and V by 1 base; bases with no gene match: 6. Germline CDR1 reads SGHRS; CDR2 reads YFSETQ. CDR3 length: 15 residues.

This clonotype was seen at least ten times. The J gene is TRBJ2-1, the V gene TRBV24-1, with TRBD2 identical over 10 bases. CDR1 and CDR2 from the germline V gene are KGHDR and SFDVKD. The CDR3 is 18 residues long. Germline trimming cut 1 base from V and 4 bases from J; bases unmatched to any gene: 9. The CDR3 DNA sequence: TGTGCCACCAGTGATTTCGATCGAGCGGGAGGGCCTTACAATGAGCAGTTCTTC. It specifies CATSDFDRAGGPYNEQFF.

This clonotype was recorded many times. The V call is TRBV10-3, the J call TRBJ2-3; D unclear. CDR3 size: 14 residues. V was pared by 3 bases and J by 0 bases, with 7 bases between. Germline CDR1 is ENHRY and CDR2 is SYGVKD. CDR3 bases: TGTGCCATCAGTGATCCCACAAGCACAGATACGCAGTATTTT. It codes for CAISDPTSTDTQYF.